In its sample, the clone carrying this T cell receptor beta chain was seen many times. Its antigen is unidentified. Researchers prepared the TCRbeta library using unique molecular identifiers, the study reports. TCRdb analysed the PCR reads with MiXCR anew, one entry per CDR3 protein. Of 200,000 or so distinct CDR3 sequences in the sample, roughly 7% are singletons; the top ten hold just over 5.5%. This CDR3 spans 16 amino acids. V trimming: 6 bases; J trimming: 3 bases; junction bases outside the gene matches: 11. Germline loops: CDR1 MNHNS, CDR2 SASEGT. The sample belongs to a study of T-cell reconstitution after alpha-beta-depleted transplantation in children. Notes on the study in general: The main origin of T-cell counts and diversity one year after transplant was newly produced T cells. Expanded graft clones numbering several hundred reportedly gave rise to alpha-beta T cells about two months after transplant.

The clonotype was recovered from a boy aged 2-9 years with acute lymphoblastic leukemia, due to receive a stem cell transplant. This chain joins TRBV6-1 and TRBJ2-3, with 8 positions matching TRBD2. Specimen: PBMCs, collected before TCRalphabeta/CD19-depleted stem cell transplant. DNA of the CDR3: TGTGCCAGCAGCCCCAATGAGCGGGAGAATACAGATACGCAGTATTTT. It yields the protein CASSPNERENTDTQYF.